These 16 T cell receptor beta chains were all obtained from the same sample, sequenced in a study of blood T cell repertoires in COVID-19. TCRdb's table, derived via immunoSEQ multiplex PCR, lists solely in-frame clones and lacks some. The sample includes around 310,000 clones, about 89% of them seen just once. The sequenced sample consisted of peripheral blood. All receptors derive from a woman aged 55-69 years with acute or convalescent COVID-19.

The chain employs TRBV7-2 and TRBJ2-3; 8 nucleotides line up with TRBD1. The CDR3 consists of 16 residues. The trim removed 5 bases at V and 0 bases at J, leaving 7 bases unmatched. The germline gives CDR1 SGHTA, CDR2 FQGNSA. CDR3 nucleotides: TGTGCCAGCAGCGCTCAGGGGGCCTTTAGCACAGATACGCAGTATTTT. This encodes CASSAQGAFSTDTQYF.

This clone was picked up one time. The genes are TRBV2 and TRBJ2-3; D is unclear. The germline V gene encodes CDR1 SNHLY and CDR2 FYNNEI. Trimming took 6 bases from V and 4 from J, leaving 11 bases between them. The CDR3 extends over 13 amino acids. DNA for the CDR3: TGTGCCAGCAGCGGCCTCGGAGCAGATACGCAGTATTTT. The encoded protein is CASSGLGADTQYF.

The chain uses TRBV9 and TRBJ2-1; TRBD2 matches 9 bases. The V gene's germline CDR1 is SGDLS and CDR2 YYNGEE. The V and J ends lost 6 bases and 8 bases, in that order; junction bases with no gene match: 6. The CDR3 spans 13 residues. The CDR3 sequence is CASNLAGLDEQFF. The CDR3 DNA follows: TGTGCCAGCAACCTAGCGGGATTGGATGAGCAGTTCTTC.

This clone was seen a single time. For the CDR3, the DNA is TGTGCCAGCAGCTTCGACAGGGGATTAGGTCAGCCCCAGCATTTT. Encoded protein: CASSFDRGLGQPQHF. V and J are TRBV7-2 and TRBJ1-5; 8 bases fit TRBD1. V shed 3 bases and J 6 bases; nucleotides not matched to a gene: 7. Germline CDR1 SGHTA, CDR2 FQGNSA. The CDR3 has 15 residues.

The chain combines TRBV2 with TRBJ1-3, with TRBD1 as a possible D gene (6 bases). Trimming took off 6 bases at V and 2 bases at J, with 17 bases between the two ends. There are 16 residues in the CDR3. CDR1 SNHLY and CDR2 FYNNEI come from the germline V gene. CDR3 in DNA: TGTGCCAGCAGAACACTACAGGGTGGACCTGGAAACACCATATATTTT. The encoded protein is CASRTLQGGPGNTIYF.

The chain carries TRBV5-4 and TRBJ1-4; 10 bases match TRBD1. The CDR3 is made up of 14 amino acids. Trimming removed 4 bases from V and 8 bases from J; junction bases left unmatched: 5. Germline V gives CDR1 SGHNT, CDR2 YYREEE (reference sequence). The DNA for the CDR3 is TGTGCCAGCAGCCTGGGGGACAGGGGAGAAAAACTGTTTTTT. Encoded protein: CASSLGDRGEKLFF.

The genes are TRBV27 and TRBJ1-1; 9 nucleotides align to TRBD1. Losses at the gene ends were 4 bases for V and 0 bases for J; bases not matched to a gene: 6. CDR3 size: 16 residues. Germline assignment: CDR1 MNHEY and CDR2 SMNVEV (reference sequence). The CDR3 protein is CASSSYRGLMNTEAFF. CDR3 coding DNA: TGTGCCAGCAGTTCGTACAGGGGGCTGATGAACACTGAAGCTTTCTTT.

The chain combines TRBV28 with TRBJ1-6; D is unresolved. The CDR3 totals 15 residues. Germline V lookup: CDR1 MDHEN, CDR2 SYDVKM. V lost 2 bases and J lost 7, with 12 bases in between. For the CDR3, the DNA is TGTGCCAGCAGTTTAATGTCAGGCGTAAATTCACCCCTCCACTTT. Residues: CASSLMSGVNSPLHF.

This chain uses TRBV29-1 with TRBJ2-3; TRBD2 agrees at 14 bases. Germline V CDR1 and CDR2: SQVTM, ANQGSEA. J lost 4 bases, V lost 6 bases, and 9 bases had no gene match. The CDR3 runs to 16 residues. CDR3 sequence: CSVEGTSGRLADTQYF. The CDR3, as DNA: TGCAGCGTCGAGGGGACTAGCGGGAGACTAGCAGATACGCAGTATTTT.

V usage is TRBV9 and J usage is TRBJ1-5; the match to TRBD1 covers 8 bases. CDR3 size: 15 residues. V lost 4 bases to trimming and J lost 3 bases; unmatched junction nucleotides: 6. Germline loops: CDR1 SGDLS, CDR2 YYNGEE. The CDR3, as DNA: TGTGCCAGCAGCCCCGGGACAGGCCTCAATCAGCCCCAGCATTTT. It yields the protein CASSPGTGLNQPQHF.

The V and J genes are TRBV2 and TRBJ1-2; TRBD1 matches at 7 bases. The CDR3 spans 14 residues. Germline V gene data show CDR1 as SNHLY and CDR2 as FYNNEI. V was clipped by 3 bases and J by 3 bases; unmatched bases: 4. The CDR3 nucleotides are TGTGCCAGCAGTGATGGCAGGGGGGACTATGGCTACACCTTC. Protein: CASSDGRGDYGYTF.

The CDR3 region has the DNA TGTGCCATCAGCCTGGGACACGGAGCGAATCAGCCCCAGCATTTT. As protein: CAISLGHGANQPQHF. This chain links TRBV10-3 with TRBJ1-5, with a weak D call TRBD1 (6 bases). Germline V gene lookup returns CDR1 ENHRY and CDR2 SYGVKD. V lost 6 bases to trimming and J lost 4 bases, with 16 bases between them. This CDR3 is 15 amino acids long.

This chain connects TRBV5-1 to TRBJ1-5; D might be TRBD1 (6 bases). There are 13 residues in the CDR3. CDR1 is SGHRS, CDR2 YFSETQ, per germline. The V end lost 1 base, the J end lost 7 bases, and 9 bases lay between the germline ends. The CDR3 sequence is CASSLSGDQPQHF. CDR3 nucleotide sequence: TGCGCCAGCAGCTTGTCAGGGGACCAGCCCCAGCATTTT.

On this clone itself: Distinct nucleotide sequences in the sample also encode this CDR3. The rearrangement joins TRBV5-6 to TRBJ2-7; no reliable D call. The CDR3 runs to 14 residues. Germline CDR1 reads SGHDT; CDR2 reads YYEEEE. The germline V and J ends were trimmed by 0 bases and 2 bases, with 9 bases remaining between them. CDR3 region: CASSLGQVPYEQYF. As DNA, the CDR3 is TGTGCCAGCAGCTTGGGTCAGGTACCCTACGAGCAGTACTTC.

This chain joins TRBV6-5 and TRBJ1-5; D gene ambiguous. Germline CDR1 reads MNHEY; CDR2 reads SVGAGI. Trimming stripped 5 bases from V and 6 bases from J, with 17 bases between. The CDR3 extends over 15 amino acids. The CDR3 DNA is TGTGCCAGCAGTCTTCGCTGGGTGGAGGGTCAGCCCCAGCATTTT. Translation gives CASSLRWVEGQPQHF.

This chain connects TRBV7-2 to TRBJ2-3; TRBD2 is a possible D gene (6 bases). Germline lookup yields CDR1 SGHTA and CDR2 FQGNSA. The length of the CDR3 is 16 residues. Trimming took 0 bases from V and 6 from J, leaving 16 bases between them. CDR3 sequence: CASSLARAGRADTQYF. CDR3 DNA: TGTGCCAGCAGCTTAGCTCGAGCCGGGAGAGCTGATACGCAGTATTTT.